This TCR beta chain was retrieved from a study of neurological immune-mediated disorders. The CDR3 runs 17 residues. V was clipped by 4 bases and J by 0 bases; unmatched bases: 9. CDR1 ENHRY and CDR2 SYGVKD come from the germline V gene. TCRdb recomputed calls from the 5' RACE reads with MiXCR, one row per CDR3 protein. The repertoire holds 55,000 to 75,000 distinct CDR3 sequences, 2% to 2.5% seen once, with around 3% in the top ten. This clonotype was detected only a few times. The V call is TRBV10-3, the J call TRBJ2-1, with TRBD2 matching 7 bases. The sequencing sample was made of PBMCs. The clonotype was recovered from a man aged 50 to 59 with multiple sclerosis. The CDR3 sequence: CAISAKGGVGSYNEQFF. The DNA for the CDR3 is TGTGCCATCAGTGCAAAGGGAGGGGTGGGCTCCTACAATGAGCAGTTCTTC.